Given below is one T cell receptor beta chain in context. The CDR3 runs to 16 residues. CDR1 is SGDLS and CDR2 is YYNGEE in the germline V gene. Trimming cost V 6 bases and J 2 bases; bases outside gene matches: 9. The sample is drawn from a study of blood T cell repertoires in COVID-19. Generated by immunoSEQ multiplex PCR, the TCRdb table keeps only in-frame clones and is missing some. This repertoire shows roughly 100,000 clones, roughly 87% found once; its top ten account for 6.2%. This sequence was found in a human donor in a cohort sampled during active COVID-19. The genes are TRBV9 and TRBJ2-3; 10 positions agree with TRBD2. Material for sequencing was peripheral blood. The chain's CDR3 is CASTRGSGGNTDTQYF. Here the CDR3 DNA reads TGTGCCAGCACTCGGGGTAGCGGGGGGAACACAGATACGCAGTATTTT.